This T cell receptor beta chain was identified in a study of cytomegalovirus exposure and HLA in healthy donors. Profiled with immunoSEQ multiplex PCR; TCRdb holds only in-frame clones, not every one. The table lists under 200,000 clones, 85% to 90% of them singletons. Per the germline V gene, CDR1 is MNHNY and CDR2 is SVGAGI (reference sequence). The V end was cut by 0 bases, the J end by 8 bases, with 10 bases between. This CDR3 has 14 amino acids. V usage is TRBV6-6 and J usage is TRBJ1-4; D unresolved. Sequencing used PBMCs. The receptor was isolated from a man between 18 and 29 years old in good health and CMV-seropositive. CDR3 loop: CASSYSRSGEKLFF. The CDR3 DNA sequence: TGTGCCAGCAGTTACTCCCGCAGTGGCGAAAAACTGTTTTTT.